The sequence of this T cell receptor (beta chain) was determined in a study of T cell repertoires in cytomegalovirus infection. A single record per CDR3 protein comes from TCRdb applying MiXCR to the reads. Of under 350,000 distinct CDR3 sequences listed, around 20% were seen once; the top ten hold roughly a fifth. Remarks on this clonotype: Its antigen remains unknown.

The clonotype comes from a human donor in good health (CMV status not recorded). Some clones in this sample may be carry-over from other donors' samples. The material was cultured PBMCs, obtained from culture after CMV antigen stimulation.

The CDR3 sequence is CASSDPTGNTEAFF. CDR3 in DNA: TGTGCCAGCAGTGACCCAACAGGGAACACTGAAGCTTTCTTT. The V call is TRBV6-2 or TRBV6-3, the J call TRBJ1-1, with a possible D match to TRBD1 (5 bases). The CDR3 is 14 residues long. Germline V lookup: CDR1 MNHEY, CDR2 SVGEGT. V was clipped by 5 bases and J by 1 base, with 11 bases between them.